This T cell receptor (beta chain) was found in a study of T cell responses to AZD1222 COVID-19 vaccine. This clone appeared once. TCRdb's table, derived via immunoSEQ multiplex PCR, lists solely in-frame clones and lacks some. The sample has 130,000 or so clones, about 90% seen once. The CDR3 runs 18 residues. Germline-derived CDR1 and CDR2 are SGHTA and FQGNSA. J gave up 0 bases and V 2 bases, and 5 bases lay outside the gene matches. The origin of this receptor is an adult in good health. This sample comprised peripheral blood, obtained on day 0 of AZD1222 vaccination. The rearrangement links TRBV7-2 to TRBJ2-2; 11 positions match TRBD2. This CDR3 reads CASSLTSGRGANTGELFF. The CDR3 DNA follows: TGTGCCAGCAGCTTAACTAGCGGGAGAGGCGCGAACACCGGGGAGCTGTTTTTT.